A selection of T cell receptor beta chains follows, all from one sample in a study of siplizumab effects on memory and regulatory T cells. Measured with immunoSEQ multiplex PCR; TCRdb has only the in-frame clones, and not every one. The repertoire includes tens of thousands of clones, approximately 90% of them detected once, and 1.5% to 1.7% sits in the top ten. The sequenced sample consisted of Tregs sorted from blood. These receptor sequences come from a human donor in good health. Each CDR3 is given with its conserved first and last residue. The D gene is left open where the match is weak. Clone size is not always given. Where it is, it says once, few, many or a class for expanded clones.

CDR3 protein: CASSRGPLLPGANVLTF
CDR3 DNA: TGTGCCAGCAGCCGGGGGCCACTACTACCTGGGGCCAACGTCCTGACTTTC
J gene: TRBJ2-6
D gene: -
clone size: few
V gene: TRBV5-5

CDR3 protein: CASSLKSGAEQFF
CDR3 DNA: TGTGCCAGCAGCTTAAAAAGCGGGGCTGAGCAGTTCTTC
J gene: TRBJ2-1
D gene: TRBD2
clone size: -
V gene: TRBV13

CDR3 protein: CSVEPWGVRGDYGYTF
CDR3 DNA: TGCAGCGTTGAACCCTGGGGCGTCAGGGGGGACTATGGCTACACCTTC
J gene: TRBJ1-2
D gene: TRBD1
clone size: -
V gene: TRBV29-1

CDR3 protein: CASSFADPRKSGELFF
CDR3 DNA: TGTGCCAGCAGCTTCGCAGATCCCCGGAAGTCCGGGGAGCTGTTTTTT
J gene: TRBJ2-2
D gene: -
clone size: -
V gene: TRBV11-2

CDR3 protein: CAWRRGGTEAFF
CDR3 DNA: TGTGCCTGGAGACGGGGGGGCACTGAAGCTTTCTTT
J gene: TRBJ1-1
D gene: -
clone size: -
V gene: TRBV30

CDR3 protein: CASSQPGQGPLETQYF
CDR3 DNA: TGCGCCAGCAGCCAACCAGGACAGGGGCCGCTAGAGACCCAGTACTTC
J gene: TRBJ2-5
D gene: TRBD1
clone size: -
V gene: TRBV4-1

CDR3 protein: CASSGSSTSYNEQFF
CDR3 DNA: TGTGCCAGCAGCGGGTCTAGCACCTCGTACAATGAGCAGTTCTTC
J gene: TRBJ2-1
D gene: -
clone size: -
V gene: TRBV9

CDR3 protein: CASKAGTNYGYTF
CDR3 DNA: TGTGCCAGCAAGGCCGGGACGAACTACGGCTACACCTTC
J gene: TRBJ1-2
D gene: -
clone size: -
V gene: TRBV27

CDR3 protein: CSVEFPGVTDTQYF
CDR3 DNA: TGCAGCGTTGAGTTCCCCGGGGTCACAGATACGCAGTATTTT
J gene: TRBJ2-3
D gene: -
clone size: -
V gene: TRBV29-1

CDR3 protein: CAIHVENSGNTIYF
CDR3 DNA: TGTGCCATCCACGTCGAGAACTCTGGAAACACCATATATTTT
J gene: TRBJ1-3
D gene: -
clone size: -
V gene: TRBV10-3

CDR3 protein: CASSIGGTGYTF
CDR3 DNA: TGTGCCAGTAGTATAGGAGGGACGGGCTACACCTTC
J gene: TRBJ1-2
D gene: -
clone size: -
V gene: TRBV19

CDR3 protein: CASSKGTSGGNIQYF
CDR3 DNA: TGTGCCAGCAGCAAAGGAACTAGCGGGGGGAACATTCAGTACTTC
J gene: TRBJ2-4
D gene: -
clone size: -
V gene: TRBV21-1

CDR3 protein: CASRTEPGNTQYF
CDR3 DNA: TGTGCCAGCCGGACAGAACCCGGTAATACGCAGTATTTT
J gene: TRBJ2-3
D gene: -
clone size: -
V gene: TRBV27

CDR3 protein: CASSLVRNTDTQYF
CDR3 DNA: TGTGCCAGCAGCTTGGTTAGGAACACAGATACGCAGTATTTT
J gene: TRBJ2-3
D gene: -
clone size: -
V gene: TRBV5-5

CDR3 protein: CASSIRGAFGQPQHF
CDR3 DNA: TGTGCCAGTAGTATACGGGGGGCTTTCGGTCAGCCCCAGCATTTT
J gene: TRBJ1-5
D gene: -
clone size: once
V gene: TRBV19